This T cell receptor beta chain was documented in a study of cytomegalovirus exposure and HLA in healthy donors. General observations from the study: Rates of TCR association differed by HLA locus in a later analysis, with DRB1 highest and HLA-C lowest.

This CDR3 is 11 amino acids long. Germline CDR1 and CDR2: SGHNT and YENEEA. V was pared by 8 bases and J by 5 bases, with 10 bases between. The PCR contained 60 Vbeta and 13 Jbeta primers. Authors' processing steps: Unique TCR beta chains numbered about 80 million in a later analysis, with 10 million to 14 million shared. Measured with immunoSEQ multiplex PCR; TCRdb has only the in-frame clones, and not every one. That table is the source of V, J and clone size, and D and trimming were worked out from the DNA. The sample shows more than 75,000 clones, about four fifths of them seen only once. To note about this clone: Its antigen is not identified.

V is TRBV11-3 and J is TRBJ2-7; D is possibly TRBD2 (5 bases). The TCR comes from a woman aged 40 to 50 in good health and CMV-seropositive. Sample: PBMCs. CDR3 loop: CASSSGNEQYF. The CDR3 nucleotides read TGTGCCAGCTCCTCGGGGAACGAGCAGTACTTC.